What follows are 9 T cell receptor beta chains derived from one specimen sequenced in a study of blood T cell repertoires in COVID-19. Here immunoSEQ multiplex PCR was the method, and the copy in TCRdb shows in-frame clones only, minus some. The top ten hold more than 1.5% of the sample, which has roughly 140,000 clones, roughly three quarters seen once. The sequencing input was peripheral blood. The source is a woman aged 55-70 years with acute or convalescent COVID-19.

V usage is TRBV25-1 and J usage is TRBJ1-1; 11 bases map to TRBD1. Trimming at V came to 2 bases and at J to 6 bases, leaving 11 bases not matched to a gene. Germline V CDR1 and CDR2: MGHDK, SYGVNS. There are 17 residues in the CDR3. The CDR3: CASSEGTGGSGFSEAFF. The CDR3 DNA is TGTGCCAGCAGTGAAGGGACAGGGGGTAGCGGTTTCTCTGAAGCTTTCTTT.

Only a few counts were recorded for this clone. The V and J genes are TRBV7-2 and TRBJ2-3, with TRBD2 matching over 8 bases. Trimming at V came to 4 bases and at J to 9 bases, leaving 0 bases not matched to a gene. The CDR3 runs to 11 residues. CDR1 is SGHTA and CDR2 is FQGNSA in the germline V gene. CDR3 sequence reads: CASSWTSTQYF. The CDR3 DNA reads as TGTGCCAGCAGCTGGACTAGCACGCAGTATTTT.

The V gene is TRBV28, the J gene TRBJ2-5; a possible D gene is TRBD1 (6 bases). This CDR3 comprises 16 residues. V was trimmed by 0 bases and J by 3 bases, leaving 14 bases between them. Germline V CDR1 and CDR2: MDHEN, SYDVKM. The CDR3 nucleotides are TGTGCCAGCAGTTTATGGGGGACATCCGCGGAAGAGACCCAGTACTTC. It yields the protein CASSLWGTSAEETQYF.

This clone was detected only once. J is TRBJ2-3 and V is TRBV7-8, with D uncertain. The V gene lost 0 bases and the J gene lost 3 bases, with 4 bases spanning the gap. The CDR3 runs to 13 residues. The germline V gene has CDR1 SGHVS and CDR2 FQNEAQ. CDR3 in DNA: TGTGCCAGCAGCTTAGCGCTAACAGATACGCAGTATTTT. This encodes CASSLALTDTQYF.

This clone came up a few times. The chain combines TRBV7-9 with TRBJ1-1; D is uncertain. The CDR3 is made up of 14 amino acids. The V and J ends lost 5 bases and 3 bases respectively, with 13 bases between them. Per germline, CDR1 SEHNR and CDR2 FQNEAQ (reference sequence). The CDR3 sequence is CASSPVREDTEAFF. In nucleotides, the CDR3 is TGTGCCAGCAGCCCGGTTAGGGAGGACACTGAAGCTTTCTTT.

This clone was seen only once. The rearrangement joins TRBV4-1 to TRBJ1-6; D possibly corresponds to TRBD1 (6 bases). The germline V gene has CDR1 MGHRA and CDR2 YSYEKL. V lost 1 base to trimming and J lost 15 bases, with 19 bases between them. The CDR3 extends over 15 amino acids. The CDR3 DNA is TGCGCCAGCAGCCAAGGAAACAGGGTCCAGGAGTACCTCCACTTT. Translation gives CASSQGNRVQEYLHF.

CDR3 in DNA: TGTGCCAGCAGCCAACGGGGTAGCGGAACAGATACGCAGTATTTT. The encoded protein is CASSQRGSGTDTQYF. The chain has TRBV4-2 and TRBJ2-3; weak D call: TRBD2 (6 bases). Per germline, CDR1 LGHNA and CDR2 YNFKEQ. V lost 2 bases and J 3 bases, leaving 12 bases between the germline ends. The CDR3 runs 15 residues.

The chain couples TRBV7-8 to TRBJ2-7; 9 bases map to TRBD2. Losses at the gene ends were 5 bases for V and 0 bases for J; bases not matched to a gene: 8. CDR1 and CDR2 (germline): SGHVS, FQNEAQ. CDR3 size: 16 residues. As DNA, the CDR3 is TGTGCCAGCAGCAGGGGACCGGGACTAGCCTCCTACGAGCAGTACTTC. Its translation is CASSRGPGLASYEQYF.

This clone was observed a handful of times. V is TRBV19 and J is TRBJ2-7, with 7 bases matching TRBD2. The CDR3 consists of 16 residues. Germline V gene lookup returns CDR1 LNHDA and CDR2 SQIVND (reference sequence). Trimming at V came to 3 bases and at J to 0 bases, leaving 8 bases not matched to a gene. The CDR3 sequence: CASSIGPWGGSYEQYF. The CDR3 DNA follows: TGTGCCAGTAGTATTGGGCCCTGGGGGGGCTCCTACGAGCAGTACTTC.